A single sample gave rise to the 10 T cell receptor beta chains below, sequenced in a study of a mutant IDH1 vaccine in newly diagnosed glioma. The antigens these receptors bind are not known. Time point defined: week 23, last vaccination. Every vaccination contained 300 ug of the mutant IDH1 20-mer peptide and was paired with topical imiquimod. Profiled with immunoSEQ multiplex PCR; TCRdb holds only in-frame clones, not every one. This sample carries about 64,000 clones, 70% to 90% of them seen once, and the ten largest clones take approximately 3.8%. Here the sequenced sample was PBMCs, taken from a glioma patient whose treatment included an IDH1 peptide vaccine. These receptor sequences come from a man aged 30 to 39 with glioma.

This clone was seen just once. This rearrangement joins TRBV5-1 to TRBJ2-2; weak D call: TRBD2 (5 bases). Germline V gives CDR1 SGHRS, CDR2 YFSETQ. There are 15 residues in the CDR3. Trimming left V 1 base short and J 4 bases short, with 11 bases between. This CDR3 is CASSLSGFSTGELFF. DNA for the CDR3: TGCGCCAGCAGCTTGTCGGGGTTTAGCACCGGGGAGCTGTTTTTT.

V and J are TRBV30 and TRBJ2-7, with TRBD1 as a possible D gene (6 bases). V dropped 2 bases and J dropped 3 bases, with 11 bases sitting between them. The CDR3 has 13 amino acids. Germline CDR1 and CDR2: GTSNPN and SVGIG (reference sequence). The CDR3 loop reads CAWSRDIHYEQYF. Written as DNA, the CDR3 is TGTGCCTGGAGTAGGGACATCCACTACGAGCAGTACTTC.

The rearrangement uses TRBV10-1 and TRBJ2-5, with 9 bases that match TRBD1. The last part of the DNA fits TRBJ2-7 better; the J call may be wrong. Germline lookup yields CDR1 WNHNN and CDR2 SYGVQD (reference sequence). The CDR3 length is 14 residues. DNA of the CDR3: TGCGCCAGCAGTGCGGAGACAGGGGGGTACGAGCAGTACTTC. This gives the protein CASSAETGGYEQYF.

This clone appeared once. V usage is TRBV7-9 and J usage is TRBJ2-1, with TRBD1 identical over 8 bases. V dropped 7 bases and J dropped 7; count of bases not matched to a gene: 9. Per germline, CDR1 SEHNR and CDR2 FQNEAQ (reference sequence). The CDR3 has 14 amino acids. The CDR3 is CASTIGQGVNEQFF. Here the CDR3 DNA reads TGTGCCAGCACTATCGGACAGGGTGTAAATGAGCAGTTCTTC. The whole variable domain, filled in from reference TRBV7-9 and TRBJ2-1, reads DTGVSQNPRHKITKRGQNVTFRCDPISEHNRLYWYRQTLGQGPEFLTYFQNEAQLEKSRLLSDRFSAERPKGSFSTLEIQRTEQGDSAMYLCASTIGQGVNEQFFGPGTRLTVL.

This chain connects TRBV5-6 to TRBJ1-2; D call uncertain. V shed 2 bases and J shed 0 bases, with 11 bases lying between them. From germline, CDR1 is SGHDT and CDR2 YYEEEE. The CDR3 spans 15 residues. The CDR3 is CASSFFSDSNYGYTF. CDR3 sequence (DNA): TGTGCCAGCAGCTTTTTTTCAGATTCTAACTATGGCTACACCTTC.

The chain has TRBV2 and TRBJ2-1; 7 nucleotides agree with TRBD2. Germline V gene sequence: CDR1 SNHLY, CDR2 FYNNEI. J lost 4 bases, V lost 6 bases, and 6 bases had no gene match. The CDR3 extends over 14 amino acids. The CDR3 reads CASRLASGYNEQFF. In nucleotides, the CDR3 is TGTGCCAGCAGGCTCGCTAGCGGATACAATGAGCAGTTCTTC.

This chain uses TRBV19 with TRBJ2-1; no firm D call. Trimming cost V 3 bases and J 3 bases, with 12 bases left between them. The CDR3 extends over 15 amino acids. Germline CDR1 reads LNHDA; CDR2 reads SQIVND (reference sequence). CDR3 sequence (DNA): TGTGCCAGTAGTATCCGGCAGAACCACTACAATGAGCAGTTCTTC. Residues: CASSIRQNHYNEQFF.

The V gene is TRBV5-1, the J gene TRBJ2-5; unclear D gene. Trimming stripped 4 bases from V and 5 bases from J, with 18 bases between. CDR3 size: 15 residues. CDR1 is SGHRS and CDR2 is YFSETQ in the germline V gene. This CDR3 reads CASSPRVYSDETQYF. The CDR3 coding sequence is TGCGCCAGCAGCCCCAGAGTTTACAGTGACGAGACCCAGTACTTC.

This clone has a handful of counts. V is TRBV30 and J is TRBJ1-5; D is perhaps TRBD1 (6 bases). The germline CDR1 and CDR2 sequences are GTSNPN and SVGIG (reference sequence). With 4 bases removed from V and 2 bases from J, the gap between germline ends came to 15 bases. The CDR3 has 15 residues. This chain's CDR3 is CAWNQGGRGNQPQHF. CDR3 DNA sequence: TGTGCCTGGAACCAAGGGGGAAGGGGCAATCAGCCCCAGCATTTT.

The chain couples TRBV7-9 to TRBJ2-7; 12 nucleotides align to TRBD2. Germline V CDR1 and CDR2: SEHNR, FQNEAQ (reference sequence). V gave up 5 bases and J gave up 2 bases; unmatched junction bases: 10. The CDR3 spans 17 residues. The CDR3: CASSPSWASGGAYEQYF. Written as DNA, the CDR3 is TGTGCCAGCAGCCCTTCATGGGCTAGCGGGGGGGCCTACGAGCAGTACTTC.